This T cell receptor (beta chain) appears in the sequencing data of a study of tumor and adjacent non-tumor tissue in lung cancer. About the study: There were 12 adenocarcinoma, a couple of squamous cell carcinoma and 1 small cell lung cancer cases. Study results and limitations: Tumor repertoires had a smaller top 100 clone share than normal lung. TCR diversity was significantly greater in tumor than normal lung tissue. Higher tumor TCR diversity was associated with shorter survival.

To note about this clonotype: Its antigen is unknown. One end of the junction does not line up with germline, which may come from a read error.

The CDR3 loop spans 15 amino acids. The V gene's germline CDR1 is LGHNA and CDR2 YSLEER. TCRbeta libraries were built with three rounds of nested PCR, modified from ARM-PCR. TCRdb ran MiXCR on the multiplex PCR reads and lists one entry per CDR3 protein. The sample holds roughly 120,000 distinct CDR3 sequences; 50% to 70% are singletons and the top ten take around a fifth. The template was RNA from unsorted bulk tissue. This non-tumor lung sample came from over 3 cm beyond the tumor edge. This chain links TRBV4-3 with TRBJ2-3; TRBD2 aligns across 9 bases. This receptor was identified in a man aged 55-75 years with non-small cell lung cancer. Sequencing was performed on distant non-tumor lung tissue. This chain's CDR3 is CTSSPTSGSIDTQYF. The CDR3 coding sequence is TGCACCAGCAGCCCGACTAGCGGAAGCATAGATACGCAGTATTTT.